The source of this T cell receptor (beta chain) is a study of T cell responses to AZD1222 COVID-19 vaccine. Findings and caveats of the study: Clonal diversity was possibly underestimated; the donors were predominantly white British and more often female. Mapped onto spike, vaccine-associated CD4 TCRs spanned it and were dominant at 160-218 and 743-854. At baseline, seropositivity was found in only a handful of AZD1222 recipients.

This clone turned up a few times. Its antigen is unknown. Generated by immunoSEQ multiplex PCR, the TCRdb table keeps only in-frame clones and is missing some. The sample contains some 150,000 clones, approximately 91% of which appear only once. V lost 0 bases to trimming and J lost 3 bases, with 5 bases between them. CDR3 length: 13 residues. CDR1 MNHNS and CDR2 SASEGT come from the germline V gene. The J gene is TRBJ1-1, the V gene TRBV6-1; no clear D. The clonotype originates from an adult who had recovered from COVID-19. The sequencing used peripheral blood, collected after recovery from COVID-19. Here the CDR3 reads CASSEAYHTEAFF. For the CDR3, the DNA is TGTGCCAGCAGTGAAGCGTACCACACTGAAGCTTTCTTT.